One and the same sample provided the 24 T cell receptor beta chains below, sequenced in a study of T cell responses to AZD1222 COVID-19 vaccine. Profiling relied on immunoSEQ multiplex PCR, and the TCRdb table lists in-frame clones only, not all of them. The sample yields 100,000 to 120,000 clones, about 81% seen once. The material was peripheral blood, obtained on day 0 of AZD1222 vaccination. The receptors were sampled from an adult in good health.

Notes on this clone: One end of the junction is discordant with germline, which a read error may explain. The chain combines TRBV14 with TRBJ1-1, with D tentatively TRBD1 (5 bases). The CDR3 totals 13 residues. Germline-derived CDR1 and CDR2 are SGHDN and FVKESK. This CDR3 is CASSRGVNTEAFF. The CDR3 region has the DNA TGTGCCAGCAGCCGGGGGGTGAATACTGAAGCTTTCTTT.

This clone showed up just once. This chain connects TRBV7-9 to TRBJ1-6; unclear D gene. The V gene lost 3 bases and the J gene lost 9 bases, with 15 bases spanning the gap. The CDR3 contains 15 residues. Germline lookup yields CDR1 SEHNR and CDR2 FQNEAQ (reference sequence). Here the CDR3 DNA reads TGTGCCAGCAGCTTCGTTCGTGGGGTGGGTTCACCCCTCCACTTT. This gives the protein CASSFVRGVGSPLHF.

The chain recombines TRBV2 with TRBJ1-4; D uncertain. This CDR3 spans 12 amino acids. The germline V gene has CDR1 SNHLY and CDR2 FYNNEI. Trimming took off 7 bases at V and 5 bases at J, with 8 bases between the two ends. The DNA for the CDR3 is TGTGCCAGCAAAAGAGTAAATGAAAAACTGTTTTTT. Translated, it gives CASKRVNEKLFF. The complete variable domain, with remaining parts taken from reference TRBV2 and TRBJ1-4, reads EPEVTQTPSHQVTQMGQEVILRCVPISNHLYFYWYRQILGQKVEFLVSFYNNEISEKSEIFDDQFSVERPDGSNFTLKIRSTKLEDSAMYFCASKRVNEKLFFGSGTQLSVL.

V and J are TRBV6-1 and TRBJ1-2; D gene unclear. Trimming removed 1 base at V and 8 bases at J, with 11 bases between. Germline-derived CDR1 and CDR2 are MNHNS and SASEGT. The CDR3 length is 13 residues. This chain's CDR3 is CASSEVASGGYTF. The CDR3 DNA sequence: TGTGCCAGCAGTGAAGTGGCTTCGGGGGGCTACACCTTC.

In this sample, this clone turned up a few times. The gene calls are TRBV7-9 and TRBJ1-2; 9 nucleotides line up with TRBD1. V shed 5 bases and J 7 bases; nucleotides not matched to a gene: 14. The CDR3 covers 16 residues. Germline V gene lookup returns CDR1 SEHNR and CDR2 FQNEAQ (reference sequence). The CDR3 sequence: CASSHPASGTGPGYTF. As DNA, the CDR3 is TGTGCCAGCAGCCACCCGGCTTCCGGGACAGGGCCTGGCTACACCTTC.

This chain joins TRBV5-5 and TRBJ2-7; no definite D call. This CDR3 comprises 13 residues. V was cut by 6 bases and J by 5 bases, with 15 bases left in between. Germline V gene sequence: CDR1 SGHKS, CDR2 YYEKEE (reference sequence). DNA of the CDR3: TGTGCCAGCACGCTCTCGTGGGGAAACGAGCAGTACTTC. Amino acid sequence: CASTLSWGNEQYF. Complete variable domain (other parts from reference TRBV5-5 and TRBJ2-7): DAGVTQSPTHLIKTRGQQVTLRCSPISGHKSVSWYQQVLGQGPQFIFQYYEKEERGRGNFPDRFSARQFPNYSSELNVNALLLGDSALYLCASTLSWGNEQYFGPGTRLTVT.

V and J are TRBV30 and TRBJ1-1, with a weak D call TRBD1 (6 bases). Trimming took off 2 bases at V and 5 bases at J, with 15 bases between the two ends. The CDR3 totals 14 residues. CDR1 is GTSNPN, CDR2 SVGIG, per germline (reference sequence). The CDR3: CAWSPGHRGTEAFF. The CDR3 bases are TGTGCCTGGAGTCCGGGACATAGAGGGACTGAAGCTTTCTTT. Combining the CDR3 with reference TRBV30 and TRBJ1-1 gives the whole variable domain SQTIHQWPATLVQPVGSPLSLECTVEGTSNPNLYWYRQAAGRGLQLLFYSVGIGQISSEVPQNLSASRPQDRQFILSSKKLLLSDSGFYLCAWSPGHRGTEAFFGQGTRLTVV.

The J gene is TRBJ1-2, the V gene TRBV6-5; D perhaps matches TRBD1 (6 bases). Germline V CDR1 and CDR2: MNHEY, SVGAGI. V lost 2 bases and J 7 bases, leaving 20 bases between the germline ends. The CDR3 is 16 amino acids. CDR3 sequence reads: CASSYTPGPEGGGYTF. The CDR3 region has the DNA TGTGCCAGCAGTTACACTCCCGGACCTGAAGGGGGTGGCTACACCTTC.

The rearrangement joins TRBV4-2 to TRBJ1-5; unclear D gene. From germline, CDR1 is LGHNA and CDR2 YNFKEQ. The CDR3 extends over 15 amino acids. V shed 3 bases and J shed 0 bases, with 9 bases lying between them. This CDR3 is CASSQEALSNQPQHF. CDR3 in DNA: TGTGCCAGCAGCCAGGAGGCGCTTAGCAATCAGCCCCAGCATTTT.

A few counts support this clone. The V and J genes are TRBV10-3 and TRBJ2-1; perhaps TRBD1 as D (5 bases). The CDR3 totals 13 residues. Between the trimmed V and J ends, which lost 4 bases and 5 bases, there was a span of 9 bases. Looked up from germline, CDR1 is ENHRY and CDR2 is SYGVKD. Written as DNA, the CDR3 is TGTGCCATCAGTGCGGACAAGGACAATGAGCAGTTCTTC. This codes for CAISADKDNEQFF.

The gene calls are TRBV5-1 and TRBJ2-7, with TRBD1 matching over 9 bases. The J segment lost 0 bases and the V segment lost 4 bases, leaving 5 bases of the junction unmatched. Germline CDR1 and CDR2: SGHRS and YFSETQ. The CDR3 sequence is 15 residues long. The CDR3, as DNA: TGCGCCAGCAGCGGGACAGGGCTCAGCTCCTACGAGCAGTACTTC. As protein: CASSGTGLSSYEQYF.

V and J are TRBV15 and TRBJ2-2; D uncertain. This CDR3 has 16 residues. Germline V gene sequence: CDR1 LNHNV, CDR2 YYDKDF (reference sequence). V was clipped by 6 bases and J by 0 bases, with 14 bases between them. This CDR3 reads CATSPRRRTNTGELFF. The CDR3 DNA reads as TGTGCCACCAGTCCGCGGCGAAGGACGAACACCGGGGAGCTGTTTTTT.

This chain connects TRBV4-2 to TRBJ1-1; TRBD1 matches at 7 bases. CDR1 and CDR2 (germline): LGHNA, YNFKEQ. With 0 bases clipped from V and 0 bases from J, the junction kept 4 bases outside the gene matches. The CDR3 spans 16 residues. CDR3 sequence: CASSQDLTGLNTEAFF. The DNA for the CDR3 is TGTGCCAGCAGCCAAGACCTGACAGGGCTGAACACTGAAGCTTTCTTT.

The chain joins TRBV29-1 to TRBJ1-1; D perhaps matches TRBD1 (6 bases). Germline V lookup: CDR1 SQVTM, CDR2 ANQGSEA. Trimming stripped 7 bases from V and 7 bases from J, with 13 bases between. CDR3 size: 11 residues. Written as DNA, the CDR3 is TGCAGCGCGGGACACGGAGTTGAAGCTTTCTTT. It yields the protein CSAGHGVEAFF.

The chain combines TRBV27 with TRBJ1-2; 12 positions agree with TRBD1. V dropped 5 bases and J dropped 8; count of bases not matched to a gene: 18. This CDR3 is built from 18 residues. Germline values: CDR1 MNHEY, CDR2 SMNVEV (reference sequence). DNA for the CDR3: TGTGCCAGCAGTGCCCCCGGGACAGGGGGCTTCGGCTCTGGAGGCTACACCTTC. It translates to CASSAPGTGGFGSGGYTF.

The genes are TRBV5-1 and TRBJ2-5; TRBD1 aligns across 9 bases. V lost 1 base and J lost 3; bases outside the gene matches: 4. Germline V gene sequence: CDR1 SGHRS, CDR2 YFSETQ. CDR3 length: 15 amino acids. CDR3 sequence reads: CASSLLRQGEETQYF. DNA of the CDR3: TGCGCCAGCAGCTTGTTGAGACAGGGGGAAGAGACCCAGTACTTC.

This sequence joins TRBV30 and TRBJ1-2; D unresolved. V gave up 1 base and J gave up 3 bases, with 9 bases separating them. Germline V gives CDR1 GTSNPN, CDR2 SVGIG (reference sequence). The CDR3 contains 13 residues. CDR3 loop: CAWSASSYYGYTF. The DNA of the CDR3 is TGTGCCTGGAGTGCGAGTTCTTACTATGGCTACACCTTC.

The genes are TRBV5-5 and TRBJ1-5; the D gene is possibly TRBD1 (6 bases). The CDR3 consists of 15 residues. The germline gives CDR1 SGHKS, CDR2 YYEKEE (reference sequence). Trimming stripped 0 bases from V and 6 bases from J, with 13 bases between. Here the CDR3 reads CASSLGGHAGQPQHF. The CDR3 nucleotides are TGTGCCAGCAGCTTGGGGGGACACGCCGGTCAGCCCCAGCATTTT. The complete variable domain, with remaining parts taken from reference TRBV5-5 and TRBJ1-5, reads DAGVTQSPTHLIKTRGQQVTLRCSPISGHKSVSWYQQVLGQGPQFIFQYYEKEERGRGNFPDRFSARQFPNYSSELNVNALLLGDSALYLCASSLGGHAGQPQHFGDGTRLSIL.

The J gene is TRBJ2-2, the V gene TRBV11-2; D perhaps matches TRBD1 (6 bases). Germline CDR1 reads SGHAT; CDR2 reads FQNNGV. The CDR3 consists of 13 residues. Trimming left V 4 bases short and J 7 bases short, with 10 bases between. In nucleotides, the CDR3 is TGTGCCAGCAGCTCAAACAGGGTCGGGGAGCTGTTTTTT. It translates to CASSSNRVGELFF. Looking up the rest from reference TRBV11-2 and TRBJ2-2 gives the full variable domain: EAGVAQSPRYKIIEKRQSVAFWCNPISGHATLYWYQQILGQGPKLLIQFQNNGVVDDSQLPKDRFSAERLKGVDSTLKIQPAKLEDSAVYLCASSSNRVGELFFGEGSRLTVL.

This clone was seen only once. This sequence joins TRBV15 and TRBJ2-1; D is unresolved. The CDR3 totals 15 residues. Germline V lookup: CDR1 LNHNV, CDR2 YYDKDF (reference sequence). V lost 0 bases, J lost 4 bases, and 10 bases lay in between. The CDR3 DNA reads TGTGCCACCAGCAGAGAACCATTGGGATACAATGAGCAGTTCTTC. Amino acids: CATSREPLGYNEQFF.

This rearrangement joins TRBV9 to TRBJ2-5; 12 bases line up with TRBD2. V trimming: 0 bases; J trimming: 7 bases; junction bases outside the gene matches: 4. The CDR3 has 15 residues. Germline V gene sequence: CDR1 SGDLS, CDR2 YYNGEE. The CDR3 loop is CASSVGASGGGTQYF. The CDR3 region has the DNA TGTGCCAGCAGCGTAGGAGCTAGCGGGGGGGGGACCCAGTACTTC.

The J gene is TRBJ2-7, the V gene TRBV5-1; a possible D gene is TRBD2 (7 bases). The CDR3 contains 17 residues. Trimming cost V 4 bases and J 3 bases, with 23 bases left between them. Germline lookup yields CDR1 SGHRS and CDR2 YFSETQ. The CDR3 DNA sequence: TGCGCCAGCAGCCTCTCGGCTGGGGGGGCTCCTGACTACGAGCAGTACTTC. It is translated as CASSLSAGGAPDYEQYF.

CDR3: CASSFGRTSTDTQYF. DNA for the CDR3: TGTGCCAGCAGCTTTGGACGGACTAGCACAGATACGCAGTATTTT. V and J are TRBV11-3 and TRBJ2-3; D is possibly TRBD2 (5 bases). The CDR3 covers 15 residues. Germline-derived CDR1 and CDR2 are SGHNT and YENEEA. Trimming removed 3 bases at V and 0 bases at J, with 10 bases between.

The chain joins TRBV29-1 to TRBJ2-2, with TRBD2 matching 7 bases. The length of the CDR3 is 14 residues. Germline V lookup: CDR1 SQVTM, CDR2 ANQGSEA. V was pared by 5 bases and J by 0 bases, with 3 bases of the junction left unmatched. CDR3 sequence (DNA): TGCAGCGTTCGGGGGGTACCGAACACCGGGGAGCTGTTTTTT. Protein sequence: CSVRGVPNTGELFF.